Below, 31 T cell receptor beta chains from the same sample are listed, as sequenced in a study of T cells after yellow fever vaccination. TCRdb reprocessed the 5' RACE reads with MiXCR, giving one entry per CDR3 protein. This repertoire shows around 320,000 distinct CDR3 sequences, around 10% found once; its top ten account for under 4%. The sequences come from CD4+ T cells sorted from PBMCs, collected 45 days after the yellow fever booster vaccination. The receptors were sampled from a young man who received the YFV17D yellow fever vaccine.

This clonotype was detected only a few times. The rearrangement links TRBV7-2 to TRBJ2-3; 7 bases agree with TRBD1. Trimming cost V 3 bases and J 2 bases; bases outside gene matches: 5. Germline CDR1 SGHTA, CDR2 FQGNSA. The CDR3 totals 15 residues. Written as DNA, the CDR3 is TGTGCCAGCAGCTTTACGGGACAGTACACAGATACGCAGTATTTT. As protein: CASSFTGQYTDTQYF.

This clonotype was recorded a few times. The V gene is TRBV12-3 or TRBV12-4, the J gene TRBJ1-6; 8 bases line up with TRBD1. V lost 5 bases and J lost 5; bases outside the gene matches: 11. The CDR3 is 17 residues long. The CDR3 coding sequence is TGTGCCAGCAGTAGCCTGGACAGGGAGGACGATAATTCACCCCTCCACTTT. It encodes CASSSLDREDDNSPLHF.

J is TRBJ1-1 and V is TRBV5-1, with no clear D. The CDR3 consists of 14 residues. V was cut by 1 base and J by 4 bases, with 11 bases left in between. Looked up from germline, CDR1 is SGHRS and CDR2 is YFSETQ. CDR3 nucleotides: TGCGCCAGCAGCTTGTGGGGAGAGGTCACTGAAGCTTTCTTT. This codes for CASSLWGEVTEAFF.

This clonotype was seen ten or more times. The DNA for the CDR3 is TGCGCCAGCAGCCTCCCGGGACACACGTACACTGAAGCTTTCTTT. Amino acid sequence: CASSLPGHTYTEAFF. The V gene is TRBV4-1, the J gene TRBJ1-1; D perhaps matches TRBD1 (6 bases). V was shortened by 4 bases and J by 3 bases, with 15 bases between the two germline ends. Germline V lookup: CDR1 MGHRA, CDR2 YSYEKL. This CDR3 region has 15 residues.

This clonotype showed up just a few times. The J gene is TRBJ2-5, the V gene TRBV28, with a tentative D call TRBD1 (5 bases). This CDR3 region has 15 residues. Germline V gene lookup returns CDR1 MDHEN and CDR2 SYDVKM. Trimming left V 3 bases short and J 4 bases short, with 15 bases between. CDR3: CASSFWTLTGETQYF. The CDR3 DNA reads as TGTGCCAGCAGTTTCTGGACACTGACCGGAGAGACCCAGTACTTC.

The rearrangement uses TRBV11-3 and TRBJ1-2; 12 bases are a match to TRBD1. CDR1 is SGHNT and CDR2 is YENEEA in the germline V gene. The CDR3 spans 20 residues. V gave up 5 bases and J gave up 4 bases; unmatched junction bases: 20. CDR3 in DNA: TGTGCCAGCAGCCCCCCGTTGTCCGGGACAGGGGGCCGTTCGGGCTATGGCTACACCTTC. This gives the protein CASSPPLSGTGGRSGYGYTF.

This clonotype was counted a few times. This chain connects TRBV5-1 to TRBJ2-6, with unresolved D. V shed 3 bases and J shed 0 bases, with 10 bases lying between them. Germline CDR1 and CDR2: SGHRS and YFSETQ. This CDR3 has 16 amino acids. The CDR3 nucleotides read TGCGCCAGCAGCTGGTCCAGCACCTCTGGGGCCAACGTCCTGACTTTC. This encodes CASSWSSTSGANVLTF.

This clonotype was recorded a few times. CDR3 amino acids: CAISRASGDEKLFF. CDR3 nucleotide sequence: TGTGCCATCTCCCGGGCGTCGGGGGACGAAAAACTGTTTTTT. The chain has TRBV10-3 and TRBJ1-4, with a weak D call TRBD1 (5 bases). V lost 8 bases to trimming and J lost 8 bases, with 18 bases between them. Germline V gene sequence: CDR1 ENHRY, CDR2 SYGVKD. There are 14 residues in the CDR3.

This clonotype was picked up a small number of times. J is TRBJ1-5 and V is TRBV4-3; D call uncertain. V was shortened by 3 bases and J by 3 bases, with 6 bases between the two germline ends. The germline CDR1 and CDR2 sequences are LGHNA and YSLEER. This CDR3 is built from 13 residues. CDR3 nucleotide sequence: TGCGCCAGCAGCCAGGAACCCAATCAGCCCCAGCATTTT. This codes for CASSQEPNQPQHF.

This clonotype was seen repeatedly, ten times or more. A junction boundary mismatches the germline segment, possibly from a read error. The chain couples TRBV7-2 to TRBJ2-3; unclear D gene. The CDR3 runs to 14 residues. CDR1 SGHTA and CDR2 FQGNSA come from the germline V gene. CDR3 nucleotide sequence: TGCGCCAGCAGCTTGGAGTCCCGCACAGATACGCAGTATTTT. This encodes CASSLESRTDTQYF.

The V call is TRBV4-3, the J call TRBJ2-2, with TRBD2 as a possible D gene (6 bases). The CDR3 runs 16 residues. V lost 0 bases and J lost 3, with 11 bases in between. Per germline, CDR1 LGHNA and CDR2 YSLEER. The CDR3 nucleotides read TGCGCCAGCAGCCAAGATAGCGGCCTTTACACCGGGGAGCTGTTTTTT. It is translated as CASSQDSGLYTGELFF.

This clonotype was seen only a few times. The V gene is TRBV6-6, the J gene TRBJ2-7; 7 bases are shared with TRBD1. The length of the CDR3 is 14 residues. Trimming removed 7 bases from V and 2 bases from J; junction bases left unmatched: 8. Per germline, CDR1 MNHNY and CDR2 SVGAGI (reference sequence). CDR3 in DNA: TGTGCCAGCAAGGAACAGGGGCCGGCCTACGAGCAGTACGTC. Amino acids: CASKEQGPAYEQYV.

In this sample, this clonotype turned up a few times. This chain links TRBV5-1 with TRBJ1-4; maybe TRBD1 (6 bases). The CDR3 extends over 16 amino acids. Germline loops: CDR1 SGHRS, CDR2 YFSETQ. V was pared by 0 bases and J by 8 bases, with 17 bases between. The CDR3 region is CASSLGLGARVEKLFF. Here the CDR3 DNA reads TGCGCCAGCAGCTTGGGATTGGGGGCGCGGGTCGAAAAACTGTTTTTT.

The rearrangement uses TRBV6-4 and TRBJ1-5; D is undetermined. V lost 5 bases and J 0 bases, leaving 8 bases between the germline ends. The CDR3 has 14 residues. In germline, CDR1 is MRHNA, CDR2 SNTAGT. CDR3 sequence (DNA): TGTGCCAGCAGTCGGAAGTATAGCAATCAGCCCCAGCATTTT. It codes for CASSRKYSNQPQHF.

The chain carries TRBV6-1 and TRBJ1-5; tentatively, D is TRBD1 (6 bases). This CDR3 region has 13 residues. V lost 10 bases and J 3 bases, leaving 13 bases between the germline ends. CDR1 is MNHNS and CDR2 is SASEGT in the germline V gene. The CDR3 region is CATRQDLNQPQHF. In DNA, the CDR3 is TGTGCCACCCGACAGGACCTCAATCAGCCCCAGCATTTT.

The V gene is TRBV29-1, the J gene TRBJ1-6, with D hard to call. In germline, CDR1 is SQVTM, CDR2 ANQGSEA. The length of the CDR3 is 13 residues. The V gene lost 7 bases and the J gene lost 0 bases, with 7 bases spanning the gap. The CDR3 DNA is TGCAGCGCCTTATACTCCTATAATTCACCCCTCCACTTT. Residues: CSALYSYNSPLHF. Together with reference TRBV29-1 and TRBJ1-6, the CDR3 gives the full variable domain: SAVISQKPSRDICQRGTSLTIQCQVDSQVTMMFWYRQQPGQSLTLIATANQGSEATYESGFVIDKFPISRPNLTFSTLTVSNMSPEDSSIYLCSALYSYNSPLHFGNGTRLTVT.

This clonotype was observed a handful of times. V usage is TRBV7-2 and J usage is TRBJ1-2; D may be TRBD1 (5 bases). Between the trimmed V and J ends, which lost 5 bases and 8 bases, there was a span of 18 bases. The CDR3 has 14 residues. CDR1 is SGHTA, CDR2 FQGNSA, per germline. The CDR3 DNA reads TGTGCCAGCAGCCTCAGGGCCAAATGGGAAGGCTACACCTTC. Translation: CASSLRAKWEGYTF.

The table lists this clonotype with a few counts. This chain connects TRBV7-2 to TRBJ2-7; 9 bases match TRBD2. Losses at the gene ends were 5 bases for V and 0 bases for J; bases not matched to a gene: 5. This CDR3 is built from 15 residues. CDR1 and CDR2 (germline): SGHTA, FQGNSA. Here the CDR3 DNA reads TGTGCCAGCAGCGTTAGCGGGGGCGGCTCCTACGAGCAGTACTTC. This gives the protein CASSVSGGGSYEQYF. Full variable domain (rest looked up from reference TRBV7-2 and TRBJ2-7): GAGVSQSPSNKVTEKGKDVELRCDPISGHTALYWYRQSLGQGLEFLIYFQGNSAPDKSGLPSDRFSAERTGGSVSTLTIQRTQQEDSAVYLCASSVSGGGSYEQYFGPGTRLTVT.

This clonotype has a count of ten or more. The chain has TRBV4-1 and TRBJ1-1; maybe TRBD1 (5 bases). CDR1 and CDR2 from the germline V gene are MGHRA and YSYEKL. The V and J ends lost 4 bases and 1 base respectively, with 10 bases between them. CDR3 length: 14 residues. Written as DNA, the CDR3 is TGCGCCAGCAGCCCACCCAGGGAGAACACTGAAGCTTTCTTT. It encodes CASSPPRENTEAFF.

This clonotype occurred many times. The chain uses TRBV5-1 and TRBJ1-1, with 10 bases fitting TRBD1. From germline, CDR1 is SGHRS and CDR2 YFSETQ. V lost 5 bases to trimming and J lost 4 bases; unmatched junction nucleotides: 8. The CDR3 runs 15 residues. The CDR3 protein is CASRSGTGEGTEAFF. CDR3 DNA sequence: TGCGCCAGCAGATCCGGGACAGGGGAGGGCACTGAAGCTTTCTTT.

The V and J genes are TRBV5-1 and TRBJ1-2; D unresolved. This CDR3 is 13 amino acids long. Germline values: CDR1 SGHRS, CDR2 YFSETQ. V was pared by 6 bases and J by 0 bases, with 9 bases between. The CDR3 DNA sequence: TGCGCCAGCAACGACGGCTCTAACTATGGCTACACCTTC. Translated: CASNDGSNYGYTF.

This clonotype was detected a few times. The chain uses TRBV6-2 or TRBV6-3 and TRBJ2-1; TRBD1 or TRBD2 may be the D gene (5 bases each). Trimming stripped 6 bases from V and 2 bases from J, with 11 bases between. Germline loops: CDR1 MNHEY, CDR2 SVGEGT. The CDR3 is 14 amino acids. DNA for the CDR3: TGTGCCAGCAGACGACCGGGGCCCTACAATGAGCAGTTCTTC. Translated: CASRRPGPYNEQFF.

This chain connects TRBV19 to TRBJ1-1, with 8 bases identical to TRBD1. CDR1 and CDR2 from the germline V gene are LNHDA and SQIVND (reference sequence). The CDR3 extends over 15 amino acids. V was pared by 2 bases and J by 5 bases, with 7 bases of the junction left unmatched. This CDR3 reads CASSIRRGQATEAFF. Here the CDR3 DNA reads TGTGCCAGTAGTATACGCAGGGGGCAAGCAACTGAAGCTTTCTTT.

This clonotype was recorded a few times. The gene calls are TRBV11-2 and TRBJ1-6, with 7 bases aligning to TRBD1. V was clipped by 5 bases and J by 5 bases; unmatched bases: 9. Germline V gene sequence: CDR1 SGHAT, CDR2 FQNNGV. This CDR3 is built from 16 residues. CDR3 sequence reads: CASSEMGTANNSPLHF. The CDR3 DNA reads TGTGCCAGCAGCGAAATGGGGACAGCTAATAATTCACCCCTCCACTTT.

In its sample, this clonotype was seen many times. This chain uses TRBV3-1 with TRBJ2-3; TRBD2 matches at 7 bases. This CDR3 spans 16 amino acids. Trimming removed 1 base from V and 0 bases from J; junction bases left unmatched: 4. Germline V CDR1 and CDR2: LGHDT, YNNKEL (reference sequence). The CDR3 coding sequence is TGTGCCAGCAGCCAAGGACTAGCCGGAAGCACAGATACGCAGTATTTT. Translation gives CASSQGLAGSTDTQYF.

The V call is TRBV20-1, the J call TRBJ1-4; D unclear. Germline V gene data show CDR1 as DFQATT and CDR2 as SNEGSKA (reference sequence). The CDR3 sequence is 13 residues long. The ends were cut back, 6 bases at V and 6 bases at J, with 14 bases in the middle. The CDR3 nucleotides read TGCAGTGCAGGTAGAGACCAGTATGAAAAACTGTTTTTT. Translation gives CSAGRDQYEKLFF.

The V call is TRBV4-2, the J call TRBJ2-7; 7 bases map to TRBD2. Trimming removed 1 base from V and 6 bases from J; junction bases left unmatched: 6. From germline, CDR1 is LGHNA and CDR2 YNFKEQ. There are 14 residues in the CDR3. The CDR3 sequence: CASSQGTRDSEQYF. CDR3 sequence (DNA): TGTGCCAGCAGCCAAGGGACTAGAGACTCCGAGCAGTACTTC.

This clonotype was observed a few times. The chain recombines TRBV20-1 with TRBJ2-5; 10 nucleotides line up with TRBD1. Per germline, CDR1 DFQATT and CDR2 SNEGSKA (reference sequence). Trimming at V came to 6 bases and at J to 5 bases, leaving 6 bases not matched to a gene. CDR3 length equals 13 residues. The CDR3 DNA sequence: TGCAGTGCGTACAGACAGGGGGCTGAGACCCAGTACTTC. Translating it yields CSAYRQGAETQYF.

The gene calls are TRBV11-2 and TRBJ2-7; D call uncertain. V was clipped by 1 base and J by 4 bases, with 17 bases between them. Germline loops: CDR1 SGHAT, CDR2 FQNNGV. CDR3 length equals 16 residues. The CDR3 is CASSLASRLQTYEQYV. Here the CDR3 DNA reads TGTGCCAGCAGCTTAGCTTCCCGACTCCAAACGTACGAGCAGTACGTC.

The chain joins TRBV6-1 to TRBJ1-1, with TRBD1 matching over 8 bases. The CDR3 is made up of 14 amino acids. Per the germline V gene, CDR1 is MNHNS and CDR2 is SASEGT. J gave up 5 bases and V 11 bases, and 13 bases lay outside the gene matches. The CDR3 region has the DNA TGTGCCGCCAAGCAGGGGGCGCGGGGGACTGAAGCTTTCTTT. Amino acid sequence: CAAKQGARGTEAFF.

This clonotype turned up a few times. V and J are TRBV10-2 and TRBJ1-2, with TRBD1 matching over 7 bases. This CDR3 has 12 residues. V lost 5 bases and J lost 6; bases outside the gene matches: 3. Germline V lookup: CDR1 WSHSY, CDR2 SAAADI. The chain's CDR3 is CASSNRGDGYTF. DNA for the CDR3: TGCGCCAGCAGTAACAGGGGCGATGGCTACACCTTC.